Listed below are T cell receptor beta chains from one sample, sequenced in a study of EBV T-cell therapy then PD-1 blockade in nasopharyngeal carcinoma. Their cognate antigens are unknown. Sequencing was performed with immunoSEQ multiplex PCR; in TCRdb, only in-frame clones are kept and a portion is missing. This sample has some 17,000 clones; 75% to 90% occur once, and the top ten carry around 30%. The input for sequencing was CD8+ T cells from blood, taken at day 0 from a patient whose treatment included autologous EBV-specific T cells and nivolumab. These receptors came from a man aged 40-49 years with nasopharyngeal carcinoma. The CDR3 runs from the conserved cysteine through the conserved F or W. A D gene is named only where the DNA matches it firmly. Clone size is given for some rows only: seen once, a few or many times, or a class if the clone is expanded.

j_call	d_call	v_call	clone_size	cdr3_aa	cdr3_nt
TRBJ2-7	TRBD1	TRBV7-3	NA	CASSLTQGPYEQYF	TGTGCCAGCAGCCTAACACAGGGGCCCTACGAGCAGTACTTC
TRBJ2-7	NA	TRBV7-6	NA	CASSPDSGYEQYF	TGTGCCAGCAGCCCTGACAGCGGCTACGAGCAGTACTTC
TRBJ2-7	NA	TRBV6-5	NA	CASVYRETDEQYF	TGTGCCAGCGTCTACAGGGAGACGGACGAGCAGTACTTC
TRBJ2-1	NA	TRBV20-1	few	CSASHGRGPYNEQFF	TGCAGTGCTAGTCACGGGCGGGGGCCCTACAATGAGCAGTTCTTC
TRBJ1-4	TRBD1	TRBV4-1	NA	CASSLHFGTGAEEKLFF	TGCGCCAGCAGCCTTCACTTTGGGACAGGGGCTGAGGAAAAACTGTTTTTT
TRBJ2-5	NA	TRBV3-1/TRBV3-2	NA	CASSQDRAGLKETQYF	TGTGCCAGCAGCCAAGATAGGGCAGGATTGAAGGAGACCCAGTACTTC
TRBJ1-1	TRBD1	TRBV13	NA	CASSFRDRDTEAFF	TGTGCCAGCAGCTTCCGGGACAGGGACACTGAAGCTTTCTTT
TRBJ2-7	NA	TRBV18	NA	CASSIRDSPGRAYEQYF	TGTGCCAGCTCAATACGGGACAGCCCTGGGAGGGCTTACGAGCAGTACTTC
TRBJ2-5	NA	TRBV19	few	CASSSQETQYF	TGTGCCAGTAGCTCCCAAGAGACCCAGTACTTC
TRBJ1-6	NA	TRBV4-1	NA	CASSPTTGFPPSPLHF	TGCGCCAGCAGCCCGACTACAGGGTTCCCTCCGTCACCCCTCCACTTT
TRBJ2-2	TRBD1	TRBV6-2/TRBV6-3	NA	CASSYPSDRGDTGELFF	TGTGCCAGCAGTTACCCCTCGGACAGGGGGGACACCGGGGAGCTGTTTTTT
TRBJ2-5	NA	TRBV7-8	NA	CASSPLRGTKETQYF	TGTGCCAGCAGTCCTTTACGGGGTACCAAAGAGACCCAGTACTTC
TRBJ2-7	NA	TRBV6-4	NA	CASSEGDGSSYEQYF	TGTGCCAGCAGTGAAGGGGACGGAAGCTCCTACGAGCAGTACTTC
TRBJ2-2	NA	TRBV9	NA	CASSVRSTGELFF	TGTGCCAGCAGCGTACGGTCTACCGGGGAGCTGTTTTTT
TRBJ2-5	NA	TRBV2	NA	CASHARRGETQYF	TGTGCAAGCCACGCACGGAGGGGAGAGACCCAGTACTTC
TRBJ2-7	TRBD1	TRBV9	NA	CASSPRTGGHEQYF	TGTGCCAGCAGCCCGCGGACAGGGGGCCACGAGCAGTACTTC
TRBJ2-7	TRBD2	TRBV4-2	once	CASSQEGAPGGPYEQYF	TGTGCCAGCAGCCAAGAGGGGGCCCCGGGGGGGCCCTACGAGCAGTACTTC
TRBJ1-2	NA	TRBV7-9	NA	CASSFDRRDTANYGYTF	TGTGCCAGCAGCTTTGACCGCCGGGACACAGCTAACTATGGCTACACCTTC
TRBJ1-2	NA	TRBV7-6	NA	CASRHRDYGYTF	TGTGCCAGCAGGCACAGGGACTATGGCTACACCTTC
TRBJ2-7	TRBD2	TRBV4-1	NA	CASSRRLADYEQYF	TGCGCCAGCAGCCGCAGACTAGCGGACTACGAGCAGTACTTC
TRBJ2-2	TRBD1	TRBV19	few	CASSKQGARGTGELFF	TGTGCCAGTAGTAAACAGGGGGCAAGGGGAACCGGGGAGCTGTTTTTT
TRBJ1-5	NA	TRBV2	NA	CASTKGQLGNQPQHF	TGTGCCAGCACCAAGGGCCAATTGGGCAATCAGCCCCAGCATTTT
TRBJ2-1	NA	TRBV4-2	NA	CASSQDAQRAYNEQFF	TGTGCCAGCAGCCAAGATGCCCAGCGGGCATACAATGAGCAGTTCTTC
TRBJ2-3	NA	TRBV12-3/TRBV12-4	NA	CASSFPADTQYF	TGTGCCAGCAGTTTCCCAGCAGATACGCAGTATTTT
TRBJ1-1	NA	TRBV9	NA	CASSVAVWGTEAFF	TGTGCCAGCAGCGTAGCGGTGTGGGGCACTGAAGCTTTCTTT
TRBJ2-3	NA	TRBV5-4	NA	CASSSWESYENTQYF	TGTGCCAGCAGCTCTTGGGAAAGCTACGAAAATACGCAGTATTTT
TRBJ2-7	NA	TRBV6-2/TRBV6-3	NA	CASSFSPSVDEQYF	TGTGCCAGCAGTTTCTCTCCTAGCGTCGACGAGCAGTACTTC
TRBJ2-3	NA	TRBV6-4	NA	CASSDVGDTQYF	TGTGCCAGCAGTGACGTTGGGGATACGCAGTATTTT
TRBJ1-2	TRBD1	TRBV9	NA	CASSERDRVTF	TGTGCCAGCAGCGAACGGGACAGGGTCACCTTC